The following is a T cell receptor (beta chain) sequence with its context. What it binds is not known. The data were obtained in a study of T-cell memory formation after mild COVID-19. Study conclusions and caveats: CD4+ clones that contracted lay mainly in CM and EM; CD8+ ones lay in EMRA. Second-wave clones that peaked on day 37 lacked confirmed SARS-CoV-2 specificity. Detection of some responders pre-infection suggested pre-existing cross-reactive memory T cells participated.

The germline V and J ends were trimmed by 5 bases and 2 bases, with 13 bases remaining between them. Per germline, CDR1 DFQATT and CDR2 SNEGSKA (reference sequence). The CDR3 is made up of 13 amino acids. 5'RACE with constant-segment primers built TCRalpha and TCRbeta cDNA libraries with UMIs. TCRdb passed the 5' RACE reads through MiXCR, listing each CDR3 protein once. The profile shows roughly 340,000 distinct CDR3 sequences, approximately 22% of them singletons. This clonotype was obtained from a man younger than 35 who had mild COVID-19 (a few samples of this study predate the infection). Cell type and time point are not known. The chain is built from TRBV20-1 and TRBJ2-7, with D perhaps matching TRBD2 (5 bases). Sequencing was performed on PBMCs or a T cell subset sorted from them (not recorded which). CDR3 region: CSAERTGTYEQYF. The CDR3 nucleotides read TGCAGTGCTGAGCGGACTGGAACCTACGAGCAGTACTTC.